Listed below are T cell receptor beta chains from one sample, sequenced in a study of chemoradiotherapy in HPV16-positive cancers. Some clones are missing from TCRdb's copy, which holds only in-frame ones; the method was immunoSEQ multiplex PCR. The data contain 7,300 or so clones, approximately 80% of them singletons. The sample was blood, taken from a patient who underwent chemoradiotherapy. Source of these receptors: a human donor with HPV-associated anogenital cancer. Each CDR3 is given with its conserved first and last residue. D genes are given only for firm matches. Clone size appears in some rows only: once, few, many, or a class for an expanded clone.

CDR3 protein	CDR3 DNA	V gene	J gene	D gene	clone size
CASSQIDSGQPQHF	TGTGCCAGCAGCCAGATCGACAGCGGTCAGCCCCAGCATTTT	TRBV5-6	TRBJ1-5	.	.
CASSTGQRAGGYTF	TGTGCCAGTAGTACAGGACAGCGAGCGGGGGGCTACACCTTC	TRBV19	TRBJ1-2	.	.
CSVGIKSQETQYF	TGCAGCGTTGGCATAAAATCGCAAGAGACCCAGTACTTC	TRBV29-1	TRBJ2-5	.	.
CASSIVAGGNTEAFF	TGTGCCAGTAGTATAGTGGCAGGGGGAAACACTGAAGCTTTCTTT	TRBV19	TRBJ1-1	TRBD1	.
CASSPQAPMINTGELFF	TGTGCCAGTAGTCCACAGGCCCCTATGATTAACACCGGGGAGCTGTTTTTT	TRBV19	TRBJ2-2	.	once
CASSLDEGWTLHF	TGTGCCAGCAGCTTGGATGAGGGGTGGACCCTCCACTTT	TRBV5-4	TRBJ1-6	.	.
CASSALQGPDTQYF	TGTGCCAGCAGCGCGCTACAGGGGCCAGATACGCAGTATTTT	TRBV28	TRBJ2-3	TRBD1	.
CASSYSEIAGGKQYF	TGTGCCAGCAGTTACTCGGAGATAGCAGGGGGAAAGCAGTACTTC	TRBV6-5	TRBJ2-5	TRBD1	.
CASSQGAPYEQYF	TGTGCCAGCAGCCAAGGAGCCCCCTACGAGCAGTACTTC	TRBV14	TRBJ2-7	.	.
CASSKGGGDLVQPQHF	TGTGCCAGCAGCAAGGGGGGTGGAGACCTCGTTCAGCCCCAGCATTTT	TRBV21-1	TRBJ1-5	.	.
CASSLASTRPETQYF	TGTGCCAGCAGCTTAGCCTCGACTAGGCCAGAGACCCAGTACTTC	TRBV7-8	TRBJ2-5	.	.
CASSVKGLNTEAFF	TGTGCCAGCAGTGTCAAGGGTCTGAACACTGAAGCTTTCTTT	TRBV6-1	TRBJ1-1	.	.
CASSAGQPTTNEKLFF	TGCGCCAGCAGCGCGGGACAGCCTACAACTAATGAAAAACTGTTTTTT	TRBV5-1	TRBJ1-4	TRBD1	.
CASSPGAQANTGELFF	TGTGCCAGCAGCCCCGGGGCGCAAGCGAACACCGGGGAGCTGTTTTTT	TRBV9	TRBJ2-2	.	.
CASTPEWGESTGELFF	TGTGCCAGCACGCCCGAATGGGGGGAGAGCACCGGGGAGCTGTTTTTT	TRBV5-6	TRBJ2-2	.	once
CASSPTESRAIGYTF	TGTGCCAGCTCACCGACGGAATCGAGGGCAATTGGCTACACCTTC	TRBV18	TRBJ1-2	.	once
CASRVRGNEQYF	TGTGCCAGCAGGGTCAGGGGGAACGAGCAGTACTTC	TRBV6-1	TRBJ2-7	TRBD1	.
CASSLAQAGTPRELFF	TGTGCCAGCAGCTTAGCGCAGGCAGGGACCCCCCGGGAGCTGTTTTTT	TRBV7-9	TRBJ2-2	.	.
CASSPGGTDTQYF	TGTGCCAGTAGTCCAGGGGGCACAGATACGCAGTATTTT	TRBV19	TRBJ2-3	.	.
CASSMTGVAGINEQFF	TGTGCCAGTAGTATGACCGGAGTAGCGGGAATCAATGAGCAGTTCTTC	TRBV19	TRBJ2-1	TRBD2	.
CASSLGTENSPLHF	TGTGCCAGCAGCTTGGGGACAGAGAATTCACCCCTCCACTTT	TRBV7-3	TRBJ1-6	TRBD1	few
CASSQRGKCQKSGQRPDF	TGTGCCAGCAGCCAGAGGGGTAAGTGCCAAAAGTCGGGCCAACGTCCTGACTTC	TRBV7-7	TRBJ2-6	.	.
CASSSNGLSGNTIYF	TGTGCCAGCAGCTCGAACGGACTCTCTGGAAACACCATATATTTT	TRBV5-4	TRBJ1-3	.	.
CASSSRSYYEQYF	TGTGCCAGCAGCTCCAGGAGCTACTACGAGCAGTACTTC	TRBV7-9	TRBJ2-7	.	few
CASSQDVLGQFFPEQFF	TGTGCCAGCAGCCAAGATGTCCTCGGACAGTTTTTCCCTGAGCAGTTCTTC	TRBV14	TRBJ2-1	.	.
CASSSDSFLTYEQYF	TGTGCCAGCAGCTCGGACAGTTTCCTCACCTACGAGCAGTACTTC	TRBV11-2	TRBJ2-7	.	.
CSVEGWQGNGYTF	TGCAGCGTTGAAGGGTGGCAGGGGAATGGCTACACCTTC	TRBV29-1	TRBJ1-2	.	.
CASSDPDYTASETQYF	TGTGCCAGCAGTGACCCAGACTACACCGCCTCAGAGACCCAGTACTTC	TRBV2	TRBJ2-5	.	once
CASSPAGEPNEKLFF	TGTGCCAGCAGTCCCGCCGGGGAACCTAATGAAAAACTGTTTTTT	TRBV28	TRBJ1-4	.	.
CASSRDRSYNEQFF	TGTGCCAGCAGCCGGGACAGATCCTACAATGAGCAGTTCTTC	TRBV13	TRBJ2-1	TRBD1	.
CASSPQGGVTYEQYF	TGTGCCAGCAGCCCCCAAGGGGGGGTCACCTACGAGCAGTACTTC	TRBV6-5	TRBJ2-7	.	once
CASRGKLRDNGYTF	TGTGCCAGCAGGGGCAAACTTCGCGATAATGGCTACACCTTC	TRBV2	TRBJ1-2	.	.
CASSSGGNRDEQFF	TGTGCCAGCAGTAGCGGGGGAAATAGGGATGAGCAGTTCTTC	TRBV6-1	TRBJ2-1	TRBD2	.
CASSLSSGVFVYEQYF	TGTGCCAGCAGTTTATCTTCAGGGGTGTTTGTGTACGAGCAGTACTTC	TRBV28	TRBJ2-7	.	.
CASSAGGVNEKLFF	TGTGCCAGCAGCGCGGGGGGAGTTAATGAAAAACTGTTTTTT	TRBV13	TRBJ1-4	.	.
CASSQDRGGQETQYF	TGTGCCAGCAGCCAAGATCGGGGGGGCCAAGAGACCCAGTACTTC	TRBV4-2	TRBJ2-5	TRBD2	.
CASSERAGDTEAFF	TGTGCCAGCAGTGAACGGGCAGGGGATACTGAAGCTTTCTTT	TRBV6-1	TRBJ1-1	.	.
CASSLAAETQYF	TGTGCCAGCAGCTTAGCGGCGGAGACCCAGTACTTC	TRBV13	TRBJ2-5	.	.
CASKFPEEETQYF	TGTGCCAGCAAGTTTCCGGAAGAGGAGACCCAGTACTTC	TRBV2	TRBJ2-5	.	.
CATSRDRGGTVHF	TGTGCCACCAGCAGAGATAGAGGGGGGACAGTCCACTTT	TRBV15	TRBJ1-6	TRBD1	.
CASSLGDQLDSSPLHF	TGCGCCAGCAGCTTGGGGGACCAGCTCGATTCCTCACCCCTCCACTTT	TRBV5-1	TRBJ1-6	.	once
CASSERTGGYETQYF	TGTGCCAGCAGTGAACGGACAGGGGGATATGAGACCCAGTACTTC	TRBV6-1	TRBJ2-5	TRBD1	.
CASSWGGTQYF	TGTGCCAGCAGCTGGGGGGGGACCCAGTACTTC	TRBV7-2	TRBJ2-5	TRBD2	.
CASSYSDGSSYGYTF	TGTGCCAGCAGTTACTCAGACGGAAGCTCCTATGGCTACACCTTC	TRBV6-5	TRBJ1-2	.	few
CASSLGSAGSDF	TGCGCCAGCAGCTTGGGCTCAGCAGGATCGGACTTC	TRBV5-1	TRBJ2-5	.	.
CASSEEQASNQPQHF	TGTGCCAGCAGTGAAGAACAGGCTAGCAATCAGCCCCAGCATTTT	TRBV2	TRBJ1-5	.	.
CASSLTGSSYNSPLHF	TGTGCCAGCAGCTTGACAGGGAGCTCCTATAATTCACCCCTCCACTTT	TRBV5-6	TRBJ1-6	.	.
CSVETGTGVGEQYF	TGCAGCGTTGAAACGGGGACAGGGGTCGGTGAGCAGTACTTC	TRBV29-1	TRBJ2-7	TRBD1	.
CASSLASTVSYEQYF	TGTGCCAGCAGCTTAGCTTCCACAGTCTCCTACGAGCAGTACTTC	TRBV11-2	TRBJ2-7	.	.
CASSLEAGNQPQHF	TGTGCCAGCAGCTTAGAGGCGGGCAATCAGCCCCAGCATTTT	TRBV7-7	TRBJ1-5	.	.
CAISERDSSNQPQHF	TGTGCCATCAGTGAACGGGACAGTAGCAATCAGCCCCAGCATTTT	TRBV10-3	TRBJ1-5	TRBD1	.
CASSLDVGSETQYF	TGCGCCAGCAGCTTAGATGTGGGGAGCGAGACCCAGTACTTC	TRBV5-1	TRBJ2-5	.	.